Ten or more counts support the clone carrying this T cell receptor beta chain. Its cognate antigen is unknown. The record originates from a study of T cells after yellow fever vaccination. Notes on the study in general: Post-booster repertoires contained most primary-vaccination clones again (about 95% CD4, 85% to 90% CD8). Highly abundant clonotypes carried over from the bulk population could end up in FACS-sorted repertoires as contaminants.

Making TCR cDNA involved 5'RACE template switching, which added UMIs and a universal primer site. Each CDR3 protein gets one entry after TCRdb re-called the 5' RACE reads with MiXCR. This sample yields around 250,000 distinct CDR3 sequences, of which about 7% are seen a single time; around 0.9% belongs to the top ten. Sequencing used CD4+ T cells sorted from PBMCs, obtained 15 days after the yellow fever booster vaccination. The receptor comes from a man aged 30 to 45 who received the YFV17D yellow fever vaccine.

The DNA of the CDR3 is TGCGCCAGCAGCTTGGCCGGCGGTTCCTACGAGCAGTACTTC. Protein sequence: CASSLAGGSYEQYF. The chain joins TRBV5-1 to TRBJ2-7; D unclear. Per the germline V gene, CDR1 is SGHRS and CDR2 is YFSETQ. Trimming left V 0 bases short and J 1 base short, with 8 bases between. This CDR3 has 14 amino acids.